The sequence of this TCR beta chain was determined in a study of blood T cell repertoires in COVID-19. The data were produced by immunoSEQ multiplex PCR, yet TCRdb's version contains in-frame clones alone and is incomplete. The sample carries 150,000 to 200,000 clones, 70% to 90% recorded once. Participant ages covered roughly 18 to 90 years across 25 or so US areas. Self-reported history from a screening survey and questionnaire set each donor's cohort. There are 14 residues in the CDR3. The V gene's germline CDR1 is SGHTA and CDR2 FQGNSA. The J segment lost 7 bases and the V segment lost 1 base, leaving 2 bases of the junction unmatched.

The TCR comes from a woman aged 50 to 65 who had recovered from COVID-19. The specimen was PBMCs or T cells enriched from blood (not recorded which). V gene TRBV7-2 combines with J gene TRBJ2-7, with TRBD2 matching over 12 bases. The CDR3 nucleotides read TGTGCCAGCAGCTTAGTCCTAGCGGGGGGGGAGCAGTACTTC. Translated: CASSLVLAGGEQYF.